The clone carrying this T cell receptor beta chain occurred once. This sample was included in a study of blood T cell repertoires in COVID-19. Study background: Sources were T cells, B-cell-depleted T cells, or PBMCs; the material itself was cDNA or gDNA.

The protocol was immunoSEQ multiplex PCR, while the TCRdb copy is restricted to in-frame clones and leaves out a portion. The sample has 330,000 or so clones; roughly nine tenths are singletons. Recruits, aged about 18 to 89 years, lived in roughly 22 US areas. Assignment of participants to cohorts was predicated upon participant-reported clinical history. Symptom resolution, clearance, or two negative PCRs marked the recovered donors of Cohort 3. Germline V gene data show CDR1 as LNHDA and CDR2 as SQIVND (reference sequence). Germline trimming cut 6 bases from V and 7 bases from J; bases unmatched to any gene: 6. This CDR3 comprises 13 residues.

The material sequenced was PBMCs or T cells enriched from blood (not recorded which). The V gene is TRBV19, the J gene TRBJ1-5; 7 bases map to TRBD1. The TCR comes from a woman aged 25 to 45 who had recovered from COVID-19. CDR3 in DNA: TGTGCCAGTAGAAAACAGGGGTGGCAGCCCCAGCATTTT. It yields the protein CASRKQGWQPQHF.